Shown below are 9 T cell receptor beta chains from a single sample sequenced in a study of blood T cell repertoires in COVID-19. The table came from immunoSEQ multiplex PCR; TCRdb's copy has only in-frame clones and leaves some out. The sample includes some 29,000 clones, around 92% of them seen just once. The source material was peripheral blood. All receptors derive from a human donor in a cohort sampled during active COVID-19.

V and J are TRBV12-3 or TRBV12-4 and TRBJ1-5; the D is unclear. The CDR3 sequence is 13 residues long. V gave up 7 bases and J gave up 4 bases, with 11 bases separating them. CDR3 coding DNA: TGTGCCAGCATGTTGAGGACTAATCAGCCCCAGCATTTT. Residues: CASMLRTNQPQHF.

The chain recombines TRBV6-1 with TRBJ2-5; D might be TRBD1 (5 bases). Trimming stripped 3 bases from V and 4 bases from J, with 12 bases between. This CDR3 comprises 14 residues. The V gene's germline CDR1 is MNHNS and CDR2 SASEGT. CDR3 sequence: CASSEVTVGETQYF. Written as DNA, the CDR3 is TGTGCCAGCAGTGAGGTGACAGTGGGAGAGACCCAGTACTTC.

This clone was seen a few times. V usage is TRBV14 and J usage is TRBJ1-3; the D is unclear. The V end lost 0 bases, the J end lost 4 bases, and 4 bases lay between the germline ends. This CDR3 region has 13 residues. The germline CDR1 and CDR2 sequences are SGHDN and FVKESK. CDR3 sequence: CASSQDRGNTIYF. The CDR3 DNA follows: TGTGCCAGCAGCCAAGACAGGGGAAACACCATATATTTT.

The genes are TRBV3-1 (or the pseudogene TRBV3-2) and TRBJ2-5, with 8 bases lining up with TRBD2. Unmatched junction bases numbered 5, after V lost 3 bases and J lost 5 bases. CDR3 length equals 14 residues. CDR1 LGHDT and CDR2 YNNKEL come from the germline V gene (reference sequence). CDR3 region: CASSHRGGMETQYF. The CDR3 region has the DNA TGTGCCAGCAGCCATCGGGGGGGGATGGAGACCCAGTACTTC.

This clone was counted a single time. The chain couples TRBV15 to TRBJ2-7, with TRBD2 as a possible D gene (5 bases). Germline CDR1 is LNHNV and CDR2 is YYDKDF (reference sequence). The V end was cut by 5 bases, the J end by 0 bases, with 11 bases between. This CDR3 spans 14 amino acids. In DNA form, the CDR3 reads TGTGCCACCAGCCGGGGTATTAGCTCCTACGAGCAGTACTTC. This codes for CATSRGISSYEQYF.

This clone is categorized as medium-sized. J is TRBJ2-1 and V is TRBV9, with D unclear. The V end lost 0 bases, the J end lost 7 bases, and 11 bases lay between the germline ends. Germline V gene data show CDR1 as SGDLS and CDR2 as YYNGEE. The CDR3 runs to 14 residues. The DNA for the CDR3 is TGTGCCAGCAGCGTAGCGTGGTCCGGGAATGAGCAGTTCTTC. Translated, it gives CASSVAWSGNEQFF.

The J gene is TRBJ2-7, the V gene TRBV3-1 (or the pseudogene TRBV3-2); TRBD1 is a possible D gene (5 bases). CDR1 LGHDT and CDR2 YNNKEL come from the germline V gene (reference sequence). Trimming stripped 4 bases from V and 3 bases from J, with 13 bases between. The CDR3 covers 14 residues. CDR3 loop: CASSPVAGNYEQYF. Here the CDR3 DNA reads TGTGCCAGCAGCCCAGTTGCAGGGAACTACGAGCAGTACTTC.

The chain joins TRBV5-5 to TRBJ1-1; D ambiguous. CDR3 length: 12 residues. V lost 0 bases and J 14 bases, leaving 14 bases between the germline ends. The germline gives CDR1 SGHKS, CDR2 YYEKEE (reference sequence). The CDR3 reads CASSLETQPVFF. CDR3 coding DNA: TGTGCCAGCAGCTTGGAAACACAGCCTGTCTTCTTT.

The rearrangement links TRBV15 to TRBJ2-5; 8 positions match TRBD2. V shed 5 bases and J 1 base; nucleotides not matched to a gene: 9. The CDR3 contains 16 residues. The V gene's germline CDR1 is LNHNV and CDR2 YYDKDF (reference sequence). The CDR3 sequence: CATSGDGRGPQETQYF. The DNA of the CDR3 is TGTGCCACCAGCGGGGACGGGAGGGGTCCCCAAGAGACCCAGTACTTC.